This T cell receptor beta chain was recovered during a study of OX40 agonist ivuxolimab in advanced cancers. The table came from immunoSEQ multiplex PCR; TCRdb's copy has only in-frame clones and leaves some out. Of about 78,000 clones in the sample, more than 80% were seen once. The V gene's germline CDR1 is SGDLS and CDR2 YYNGEE. The CDR3 contains 14 residues. The J segment lost 1 base and the V segment lost 7 bases, leaving 5 bases of the junction unmatched. The receptor was isolated from an adult with an advanced solid tumor such as melanoma, head and neck, liver or kidney cancer. V and J are TRBV9 and TRBJ1-1, with 9 bases aligning to TRBD1. Sequenced material: CD4+ or CD8+ T cells sorted from blood, taken in a trial of the OX40 agonist ivuxolimab. The CDR3 DNA sequence: TGTGCCAGCGCAAGACAGGGGGAGAACACTGAAGCTTTCTTT. Its protein product is CASARQGENTEAFF.